Listed below are T cell receptor beta chains from one sample, sequenced in a study of cytomegalovirus exposure and HLA in healthy donors. The method was immunoSEQ multiplex PCR; TCRdb's version includes in-frame clones alone and lacks a portion of them. The repertoire holds about 110,000 clones, with about 70% as singletons. Sample: PBMCs. The receptors stem from a woman in her twenties or thirties in good health and CMV-seronegative. Both conserved end residues are trimmed from each CDR3. A D gene is named only where the DNA matches it firmly.

V: TRBV5-1; J: TRBJ1-1; D: NA; CDR3: ASSLTVISQNTEAF
V: TRBV7-9; J: TRBJ2-1; D: TRBD1; CDR3: ASSSTGGSYNEQF
V: TRBV2; J: TRBJ2-3; D: NA; CDR3: ASSVVLARGDTQY
V: TRBV30; J: TRBJ2-3; D: TRBD2; CDR3: AWSVTRTSGISTDTQY
V: TRBV7-2; J: TRBJ1-6; D: NA; CDR3: ASSIDRVSNSPLH
V: TRBV18; J: TRBJ1-4; D: NA; CDR3: ASSPREGRHNEKLF
V: TRBV19; J: TRBJ1-1; D: NA; CDR3: ASHHRVEAF
V: TRBV28; J: TRBJ2-7; D: NA; CDR3: ASSLGREQY
V: TRBV7-2; J: TRBJ2-5; D: TRBD2; CDR3: ASSLAGLAETQY
V: TRBV6-5; J: TRBJ1-1; D: TRBD1; CDR3: ASKRGPTTDTEAF
V: TRBV5-5; J: TRBJ1-5; D: NA; CDR3: ASSLTGSNQPQH
V: TRBV7-2; J: TRBJ2-7; D: NA; CDR3: ASSPVSVEGITYEQY
V: TRBV7-2; J: TRBJ1-5; D: TRBD1; CDR3: ASSLQGWDQPQH
V: TRBV25-1; J: TRBJ1-1; D: TRBD1; CDR3: ASSESALDRSNTEAF
V: TRBV11-3; J: TRBJ1-2; D: NA; CDR3: ASSFAGGNGYT
V: TRBV2; J: TRBJ1-2; D: NA; CDR3: ASSFRVPRERSYGYT
V: TRBV7-6; J: TRBJ1-1; D: NA; CDR3: ASSLIGLDTEAF